This TCR beta chain originates from a study of control samples from healthy donors and cancer patients. The germline gives CDR1 SGHRS, CDR2 YFSETQ. The V gene lost 4 bases and the J gene lost 0 bases, with 13 bases spanning the gap. The CDR3 is 16 residues long. TCRdb keeps only in-frame clones here, not all; method: immunoSEQ multiplex PCR. Found here are roughly 120,000 clones, 75% to 90% of them singletons; the top ten hold 1.1%. The sample taken for sequencing was PBMCs. The source of this sequence is a woman aged 50 to 60 with colorectal cancer. J is TRBJ1-4 and V is TRBV5-1; D gene uncertain. The CDR3 region has the DNA TGCGCCAGCAGCGTGGCCCCAGGAGCAACTAATGAAAAACTGTTTTTT. It encodes CASSVAPGATNEKLFF. The whole variable domain, remainder taken from reference TRBV5-1 and TRBJ1-4, is KAGVTQTPRYLIKTRGQQVTLSCSPISGHRSVSWYQQTPGQGLQFLFEYFSETQRNKGNFPGRFSGRQFSNSRSEMNVSTLELGDSALYLCASSVAPGATNEKLFFGSGTQLSVL.